This T cell receptor (beta chain) was retrieved from a study of HIV-infected patients and healthy controls. TCRdb redid the calling of the 5' RACE reads with MiXCR, one entry per CDR3 protein. The sample carries approximately 64,000 distinct CDR3 sequences, about 19% recorded once. Germline V gene sequence: CDR1 SEHNR, CDR2 FQNEAQ (reference sequence). Trimming at V came to 5 bases and at J to 4 bases, leaving 7 bases not matched to a gene. The CDR3 sequence is 15 residues long. This clonotype appeared many times. This clonotype originated in a human donor in good health. The sequenced sample consisted of CD4+ T cells from blood. The V call is TRBV7-9, the J call TRBJ2-5; 10 bases are shared with TRBD2. The CDR3 loop reads CASSPGSGGVETQYF. DNA of the CDR3: TGTGCCAGCAGCCCCGGAAGCGGGGGGGTAGAGACCCAGTACTTC.